The 8 T cell receptor beta chains in this list originate from one sample, sequenced in a study of cytomegalovirus exposure and HLA in healthy donors. Primers for the PCR totalled 60 Vbeta and 13 Jbeta. Only in-frame clones appear in the TCRdb table, and some are missing; sequencing was by immunoSEQ multiplex PCR. The repertoire holds some 94,000 clones, with around 73% as singletons. Source material: PBMCs. The origin of the receptors is a man aged 35-49 years in good health and CMV-seronegative.

The chain links TRBV4-1 to TRBJ2-7; 7 nucleotides line up with TRBD2. This CDR3 is 15 amino acids long. Germline CDR1 MGHRA, CDR2 YSYEKL. V trimming: 4 bases; J trimming: 5 bases; junction bases outside the gene matches: 11. CDR3 in amino acids: CASSPLSGRADEQYF. The CDR3 region has the DNA TGCGCCAGCAGCCCTCTAAGTGGGAGGGCCGACGAGCAGTACTTC.

The CDR3 DNA reads TGTGCCAGCAGCCCTAGAATTGACACTGAAGCTTTCTTT. Translated, it gives CASSPRIDTEAFF. The rearrangement joins TRBV13 to TRBJ1-1, with D uncertain. The CDR3 covers 13 residues. Trimming took off 5 bases at V and 3 bases at J, with 10 bases between the two ends. Germline V gene lookup returns CDR1 PRHDT and CDR2 FYEKMQ (reference sequence).

This chain uses TRBV30 with TRBJ2-7; 10 nucleotides match TRBD1. The trim removed 7 bases at V and 1 base at J, leaving 13 bases unmatched. The CDR3 loop spans 16 amino acids. CDR1 and CDR2 from the germline V gene are GTSNPN and SVGIG (reference sequence). CDR3 sequence: CAYTSTDRGISYEQYF. The DNA for the CDR3 is TGTGCCTACACAAGCACGGACAGGGGGATTTCCTACGAGCAGTACTTC.

The CDR3 bases are TGTGCCAGCAGCTTACGGTTAGCAGTAGCAGATACGCAGTATTTT. Translated, it gives CASSLRLAVADTQYF. The chain joins TRBV13 to TRBJ2-3; D call uncertain. CDR1 and CDR2 from the germline V gene are PRHDT and FYEKMQ (reference sequence). Trimming removed 2 bases from V and 4 bases from J, with 13 bases in between. This CDR3 spans 15 amino acids.

V usage is TRBV15 and J usage is TRBJ2-1, with D perhaps matching TRBD2 (6 bases). CDR3 size: 16 residues. The germline V gene encodes CDR1 LNHNV and CDR2 YYDKDF (reference sequence). Trimming shortened V by 3 bases and J by 8 bases, and 20 bases separated the two germline ends. CDR3 in amino acids: CATSRTSPPKMDEQFF. The CDR3 coding sequence is TGTGCCACCAGCAGGACTAGTCCCCCCAAGATGGATGAGCAGTTCTTC.

This clone showed up just once. The chain uses TRBV11-3 and TRBJ2-1; maybe TRBD2 (5 bases). Deletions cut 4 bases from V and 7 bases from J, with 14 bases between. CDR1 is SGHNT, CDR2 YENEEA, per germline. CDR3 length: 14 residues. As DNA, the CDR3 is TGTGCCAGCAGCTCGGAGGCGCAGCGGAATGAGCAGTTCTTC. It codes for CASSSEAQRNEQFF.

The chain couples TRBV6-1 to TRBJ2-2, with TRBD2 matching over 7 bases. V trimming: 8 bases; J trimming: 1 base; junction bases outside the gene matches: 1. The V gene's germline CDR1 is MNHNS and CDR2 SASEGT. The CDR3 sequence is 13 residues long. CDR3 sequence reads: CASGRENTGELFF. CDR3 DNA: TGTGCCAGCGGGAGGGAGAACACCGGGGAGCTGTTTTTT.

In its sample, this clone was seen once. This chain joins TRBV9 and TRBJ1-3; D gene unclear. From germline, CDR1 is SGDLS and CDR2 YYNGEE. The CDR3 has 17 amino acids. V dropped 0 bases and J dropped 0 bases, with 13 bases sitting between them. CDR3 in amino acids: CASSVAGPSLSGNTIYF. As DNA, the CDR3 is TGTGCCAGCAGCGTAGCTGGGCCGAGTCTCTCTGGAAACACCATATATTTT. The full variable domain, in which reference TRBV9 and TRBJ1-3 provide the parts outside the CDR3, is DSGVTQTPKHLITATGQRVTLRCSPRSGDLSVYWYQQSLDQGLQFLIQYYNGEERAKGNILERFSAQQFPDLHSELNLSSLELGDSALYFCASSVAGPSLSGNTIYFGEGSWLTVV.